This passage covers 25 T cell receptor beta chains from one sample sequenced in a study of blood T cell repertoires in COVID-19. Data came from immunoSEQ multiplex PCR; TCRdb stores just in-frame clones and leaves some out. The sample consists of over 250,000 clones, around 90% of them appearing once. The sequenced sample consisted of peripheral blood. The receptors derive from a woman between 25 and 40 years old with acute or convalescent COVID-19.

The chain combines TRBV5-1 with TRBJ2-5; TRBD2 matches 8 bases. Germline assignment: CDR1 SGHRS and CDR2 YFSETQ. V dropped 4 bases and J dropped 5; count of bases not matched to a gene: 7. CDR3 length: 14 residues. CDR3 nucleotide sequence: TGCGCCAGCAGCCCCCCGGGGGGGAAGGAGACCCAGTACTTC. Translating gives CASSPPGGKETQYF.

This clone occurred once. The CDR3 protein is CASSLARIDRSSYEQYF. DNA of the CDR3: TGTGCCAGCAGCTTAGCAAGGATCGACAGGAGCTCCTACGAGCAGTACTTC. The J gene is TRBJ2-7, the V gene TRBV7-8, with D maybe TRBD1 (6 bases). Trimming removed 0 bases at V and 0 bases at J, with 15 bases between. Looked up from germline, CDR1 is SGHVS and CDR2 is FQNEAQ. The CDR3 contains 17 residues.

The V and J genes are TRBV3-1 (or the pseudogene TRBV3-2) and TRBJ1-3; perhaps TRBD1 as D (6 bases). Per the germline V gene, CDR1 is LGHDT and CDR2 is YNNKEL (reference sequence). The ends were cut back, 5 bases at V and 0 bases at J, with 11 bases in the middle. This CDR3 is 15 amino acids long. This CDR3 is CASSFGQSSGNTIYF. DNA for the CDR3: TGTGCCAGCAGCTTTGGACAGAGCTCTGGAAACACCATATATTTT.

The V gene is TRBV19, the J gene TRBJ2-1; TRBD2 aligns across 9 bases. The CDR3 length is 15 residues. In germline, CDR1 is LNHDA, CDR2 SQIVND (reference sequence). V lost 9 bases to trimming and J lost 7 bases; unmatched junction nucleotides: 13. DNA for the CDR3: TGTGCCAGCTCCTTTAGTGCTAGCGGGAATAATGAGCAGTTCTTC. Translation: CASSFSASGNNEQFF.

This chain links TRBV3-1 (or the pseudogene TRBV3-2) with TRBJ2-7, with 12 bases aligning to TRBD2. CDR1 and CDR2 (germline): LGHDT, YNNKEL (reference sequence). V lost 0 bases, J lost 5 bases, and 5 bases stayed unmatched. This CDR3 spans 16 amino acids. The CDR3 sequence: CASSQEGGLAGHEQYF. CDR3 DNA sequence: TGTGCCAGCAGCCAAGAGGGGGGACTAGCGGGCCACGAGCAGTACTTC.

The chain is built from TRBV7-9 and TRBJ2-7; a possible D gene is TRBD1 (7 bases). Germline V gene lookup returns CDR1 SEHNR and CDR2 FQNEAQ (reference sequence). The V gene lost 8 bases and the J gene lost 1 base, with 15 bases spanning the gap. The CDR3 runs to 14 residues. DNA of the CDR3: TGTGCCAGCGGGGGGACAGTCTATTCCTACGAGCAGTACTTC. It specifies CASGGTVYSYEQYF.

The chain carries TRBV7-9 and TRBJ1-4; D is unclear. V lost 3 bases, J lost 4 bases, and 9 bases lay in between. This CDR3 region has 14 residues. From germline, CDR1 is SEHNR and CDR2 FQNEAQ (reference sequence). CDR3 coding DNA: TGTGCCAGCAGCTTCGGTGTCGGTAATGAAAAACTGTTTTTT. Its protein product is CASSFGVGNEKLFF.

The chain links TRBV7-8 to TRBJ2-7, with D maybe TRBD2 (5 bases). The ends were cut back, 4 bases at V and 6 bases at J, with 10 bases in the middle. From germline, CDR1 is SGHVS and CDR2 FQNEAQ. The CDR3 totals 12 residues. The DNA for the CDR3 is TGTGCCAGCAGCTCGGACTCCCCCGAGCAGTACTTC. This codes for CASSSDSPEQYF.

V is TRBV7-9 and J is TRBJ2-7; a weak D match, TRBD2 (6 bases). The germline V gene has CDR1 SEHNR and CDR2 FQNEAQ (reference sequence). The CDR3 sequence is 17 residues long. V lost 2 bases and J 8 bases, leaving 25 bases between the germline ends. DNA for the CDR3: TGTGCCAGCAGCTTATATGGGATCTCTGGAGGGGATACGCAGCAGTACTTC. This codes for CASSLYGISGGDTQQYF.

The genes are TRBV5-1 and TRBJ2-1, with 9 nucleotides matching TRBD2. The V gene end was trimmed by 6 bases and the J gene end by 2 bases; junction bases not matched to a gene: 3. CDR1 and CDR2 from the germline V gene are SGHRS and YFSETQ. The CDR3 totals 14 residues. CDR3 amino acids: CASKLAGTYNEQFF. CDR3 nucleotides: TGCGCCAGCAAACTAGCGGGTACCTACAATGAGCAGTTCTTC.

The chain carries TRBV5-4 and TRBJ2-1, with TRBD2 matching over 8 bases. CDR3 size: 14 residues. CDR1 and CDR2 from the germline V gene are SGHNT and YYREEE (reference sequence). Trimming removed 5 bases from V and 10 bases from J; junction bases left unmatched: 11. CDR3 protein: CASSRTSGSWEQFF. The CDR3 region has the DNA TGTGCCAGCAGTCGTACTAGCGGTTCTTGGGAGCAGTTCTTC.

This chain joins TRBV7-6 and TRBJ1-6; 8 bases line up with TRBD1. The germline V gene encodes CDR1 SGHVS and CDR2 FNYEAQ. This CDR3 is built from 17 residues. V gave up 5 bases and J gave up 0 bases; unmatched junction bases: 6. For the CDR3, the DNA is TGTGCCAGCAGCCGGGACAGGCCGAGCTCCTATAATTCACCCCTCCACTTT. This sequence encodes CASSRDRPSSYNSPLHF.

The chain has TRBV21-1 and TRBJ2-7; TRBD2 is taken as the D call from the table, unchecked against the DNA. TRBV21-1 constitutes a pseudogene. The CDR3 consists of 16 residues. In DNA form, the CDR3 reads TGTGCCAGCAGCAAAGCGCAAGGGAGGCTGTTCTACGAGCAGTACTTC. The encoded protein is CASSKAQGRLFYEQYF.

This chain connects TRBV5-6 to TRBJ2-4; no firm D call. In germline, CDR1 is SGHDT, CDR2 YYEEEE. V was trimmed by 3 bases and J by 8 bases, leaving 9 bases between them. This CDR3 is built from 12 residues. CDR3 region: CASSSNRDIQYF. CDR3 DNA: TGTGCCAGCAGCTCTAACAGAGACATTCAGTACTTC.

The J gene is TRBJ2-7, the V gene TRBV7-9; D possibly corresponds to TRBD2 (6 bases). V lost 5 bases to trimming and J lost 6 bases, with 14 bases between them. This CDR3 is built from 13 residues. Germline assignment: CDR1 SEHNR and CDR2 FQNEAQ (reference sequence). In DNA form, the CDR3 reads TGTGCCAGCAGCCCGAAAGGAGGGATCGAGCAGTACTTC. It is translated as CASSPKGGIEQYF.

The chain combines TRBV6-5 with TRBJ2-1, with TRBD2 identical over 8 bases. The junction had 10 bases not matched to a gene; V was cut back by 0 bases and J by 12 bases. Germline CDR1 is MNHEY and CDR2 is SVGAGI. The CDR3 covers 15 residues. The CDR3 reads CASSYSNLAGGVQFF. DNA for the CDR3: TGTGCCAGCAGTTACTCGAACCTAGCGGGCGGTGTGCAGTTCTTC.

V gene TRBV19 combines with J gene TRBJ1-5, with D perhaps TRBD1 (5 bases). This CDR3 has 15 residues. Trimming removed 3 bases from V and 11 bases from J, with 20 bases in between. Germline lookup yields CDR1 LNHDA and CDR2 SQIVND (reference sequence). The CDR3 DNA is TGTGCCAGTAGTATTGGGTCACAGGTCCGGGGGGCCCAGCATTTT. As protein: CASSIGSQVRGAQHF.

The V call is TRBV7-9, the J call TRBJ1-5, with 7 nucleotides matching TRBD1. With 1 base clipped from V and 1 base from J, the junction kept 7 bases outside the gene matches. This CDR3 has 17 amino acids. Germline CDR1 SEHNR, CDR2 FQNEAQ (reference sequence). The CDR3 region is CASSLDRGMLSNQPQHF. The CDR3 coding sequence is TGTGCCAGCAGCTTAGACAGGGGAATGCTGAGCAATCAGCCCCAGCATTTT.

The V and J genes are TRBV19 and TRBJ2-2; TRBD1 might be the D (5 bases). V gave up 7 bases and J gave up 6 bases, with 12 bases separating them. Germline lookup yields CDR1 LNHDA and CDR2 SQIVND (reference sequence). CDR3 size: 13 residues. The CDR3 region has the DNA TGTGCCAGTAATAAGGGGCTGGCCGGGGAGCTGTTTTTT. It yields the protein CASNKGLAGELFF.

This clone was recorded once. J is TRBJ2-7 and V is TRBV6-5; D remains ambiguous. The CDR3 is made up of 13 amino acids. Germline CDR1 MNHEY, CDR2 SVGAGI. Trimming removed 4 bases from V and 0 bases from J, with 7 bases in between. Here the CDR3 DNA reads TGTGCCAGCAGTTCTGGCAACTCCTACGAGCAGTACTTC. This codes for CASSSGNSYEQYF.

The gene calls are TRBV29-1 and TRBJ1-1; D gene uncertain. This CDR3 has 12 amino acids. Germline values: CDR1 SQVTM, CDR2 ANQGSEA. The V gene lost 1 base and the J gene lost 7 bases, with 10 bases spanning the gap. CDR3 protein: CSVEVFPHEAFF. The CDR3 DNA sequence: TGCAGCGTTGAAGTCTTTCCACATGAAGCTTTCTTT.

The rearrangement joins TRBV6-1 to TRBJ1-1, with D perhaps TRBD1 (5 bases). CDR1 MNHNS and CDR2 SASEGT come from the germline V gene. The CDR3 covers 14 residues. V was clipped by 1 base and J by 1 base, with 7 bases between them. The CDR3 DNA is TGTGCCAGCAGTGAAGGGACACCGAACACTGAAGCTTTCTTT. Encoded protein: CASSEGTPNTEAFF.

The rearrangement uses TRBV18 and TRBJ2-1, with TRBD2 matching over 7 bases. In germline, CDR1 is KGHSH, CDR2 LQKENI. The CDR3 is 15 amino acids. V was pared by 4 bases and J by 4 bases, with 7 bases of the junction left unmatched. CDR3 sequence reads: CASSRSTSVYNEQFF. The DNA for the CDR3 is TGTGCCAGCTCACGGTCTACTAGCGTGTACAATGAGCAGTTCTTC.

The rearrangement uses TRBV10-3 and TRBJ1-3, with D possibly matching TRBD1 (5 bases). Trimming removed 0 bases from V and 0 bases from J, with 6 bases in between. CDR3 size: 15 residues. Germline loops: CDR1 ENHRY, CDR2 SYGVKD. The CDR3: CAISESGGSGNTIYF. CDR3 nucleotide sequence: TGTGCCATCAGTGAGTCGGGGGGCTCTGGAAACACCATATATTTT.

The chain recombines TRBV24-1 with TRBJ2-5; a possible D gene is TRBD2 (6 bases). V shed 7 bases and J shed 5 bases, with 16 bases lying between them. Germline V gene lookup returns CDR1 KGHDR and CDR2 SFDVKD. The CDR3 sequence is 14 residues long. The CDR3, as DNA: TGTGCCACCAGCGGCGGGGCAGTAGGGGAGACCCAGTACTTC. Translating it yields CATSGGAVGETQYF.